This T cell receptor (beta chain) was identified in a study of blood T cell repertoires in COVID-19. CDR1 and CDR2 from the germline V gene are KGHSH and LQKENI. The V and J ends lost 2 bases and 0 bases, in that order; junction bases with no gene match: 16. The length of the CDR3 is 20 residues. Sequenced by immunoSEQ multiplex PCR; TCRdb stores in-frame clones only, minus some. The sample holds tens of thousands of clones, around nine tenths seen once. Sequencing input: peripheral blood. This receptor was obtained from a human donor in a cohort sampled during active COVID-19. This chain joins TRBV18 and TRBJ2-3, with 8 positions matching TRBD2. The CDR3, as DNA: TGTGCCAGCTCACCAGGCGGGTCGAGAACTAGCGGATATAGCACAGATACGCAGTATTTT. It is translated as CASSPGGSRTSGYSTDTQYF.